The 14 T cell receptor beta chains below were found in one sample sequenced in a study of CD8+ T cells in alopecia areata. The authors extracted RNA and reverse transcribed it into cDNA as the sequencing template. Assay: immunoSEQ multiplex PCR; the TCRdb copy retains only in-frame clones and omits some. The sample lists some 120,000 clones; over 50% were seen once. The material was CD4+ T cells sorted from blood, obtained at week 0. All receptors derive from a human donor with alopecia areata.

This clone turned up a few times. The V and J genes are TRBV28 and TRBJ2-5; D uncertain. CDR3 size: 11 residues. From germline, CDR1 is MDHEN and CDR2 SYDVKM. Trimming removed 6 bases from V and 5 bases from J, with 7 bases in between. CDR3 in DNA: TGTGCCAGCAGCCTAGGGGAGACCCAGTACTTC. It is translated as CASSLGETQYF.

This chain links TRBV9 with TRBJ2-1; D might be TRBD2 (6 bases). The CDR3 length is 13 residues. Germline CDR1 is SGDLS and CDR2 is YYNGEE. Trimming took off 4 bases at V and 7 bases at J, with 12 bases between the two ends. The CDR3 region is CASSTTSKNEQFF. The CDR3 bases are TGTGCCAGCAGCACGACTAGTAAGAATGAGCAGTTCTTC. The variable domain in full, with the rest retrieved from reference TRBV9 and TRBJ2-1, is DSGVTQTPKHLITATGQRVTLRCSPRSGDLSVYWYQQSLDQGLQFLIQYYNGEERAKGNILERFSAQQFPDLHSELNLSSLELGDSALYFCASSTTSKNEQFFGPGTRLTVL.

CDR3 DNA sequence: TGCGCCAGCAGCCCGTCCCGCGGGGGGTCCCAGGGCTACGAGCAGTACTTC. It encodes CASSPSRGGSQGYEQYF. The chain employs TRBV4-3 and TRBJ2-7; 8 bases match TRBD2. Trimming at V came to 4 bases and at J to 3 bases, leaving 14 bases not matched to a gene. The germline V gene encodes CDR1 LGHNA and CDR2 YSLEER. CDR3 length: 17 amino acids.

The chain combines TRBV7-3 with TRBJ2-1; 10 positions agree with TRBD2. CDR1 is SGHTA, CDR2 FQGTGA, per germline. With V trimmed by 5 bases and J by 9 bases, 7 bases remained unmatched. This CDR3 is 14 amino acids long. The CDR3 is CASSAAGGHSEQFF. DNA for the CDR3: TGTGCCAGCAGCGCAGCGGGGGGGCATAGTGAGCAGTTCTTC.

V and J are TRBV5-1 and TRBJ2-5; maybe TRBD1 (5 bases). Germline V gives CDR1 SGHRS, CDR2 YFSETQ. Trimming took off 10 bases at V and 4 bases at J, with 17 bases between the two ends. This CDR3 has 13 residues. The CDR3 is CAPEPMGRETQYF. The CDR3 DNA sequence: TGCGCCCCCGAGCCTATGGGGCGAGAGACCCAGTACTTC.

The CDR3: CASSLDRVSVLQETQYF. CDR3 in DNA: TGTGCCAGCAGCTTAGACAGGGTTTCGGTCCTCCAAGAGACCCAGTACTTC. V gene TRBV11-2 combines with J gene TRBJ2-5, with a tentative D call TRBD1 (5 bases). Deletions cut 0 bases from V and 1 base from J, with 15 bases between. CDR1 SGHAT and CDR2 FQNNGV come from the germline V gene. This CDR3 has 17 residues. Full variable domain (outside the CDR3, taken from reference TRBV11-2 and TRBJ2-5): EAGVAQSPRYKIIEKRQSVAFWCNPISGHATLYWYQQILGQGPKLLIQFQNNGVVDDSQLPKDRFSAERLKGVDSTLKIQPAKLEDSAVYLCASSLDRVSVLQETQYFGPGTRLLVL.

The CDR3 reads CSVLDPQRYEQYF. CDR3 nucleotides: TGCAGCGTCCTGGACCCCCAACGTTACGAGCAGTACTTC. The chain has TRBV29-1 and TRBJ2-7; D is unresolved. This CDR3 spans 13 amino acids. Germline V gene sequence: CDR1 SQVTM, CDR2 ANQGSEA. V lost 6 bases to trimming and J lost 4 bases, with 16 bases between them.

CDR3 in DNA: TGTGCCAGCAGTTCCCCGGGGACAGGGGGCACCGGGGAGCTGTTTTTT. Residues: CASSSPGTGGTGELFF. J is TRBJ2-2 and V is TRBV6-6; 11 bases align to TRBD1. The V gene's germline CDR1 is MNHNY and CDR2 SVGAGI (reference sequence). The CDR3 length is 16 residues. The junction had 5 bases not matched to a gene; V was cut back by 4 bases and J by 4 bases.

The V call is TRBV25-1, the J call TRBJ2-2, with D perhaps matching TRBD1 (5 bases). Germline V gene sequence: CDR1 MGHDK, CDR2 SYGVNS. Trimming left V 2 bases short and J 3 bases short, with 7 bases between. The CDR3 runs 14 residues. CDR3 loop: CASSEVRDTGELFF. CDR3 sequence (DNA): TGTGCCAGCAGTGAAGTCAGGGACACCGGGGAGCTGTTTTTT.

V gene TRBV25-1 combines with J gene TRBJ1-2, with D uncertain. Germline V gene sequence: CDR1 MGHDK, CDR2 SYGVNS. The CDR3 has 14 amino acids. V lost 4 bases and J 5 bases, leaving 14 bases between the germline ends. This CDR3 is CASSGGATTYGYTF. The CDR3 DNA reads TGTGCCAGCAGTGGAGGTGCCACCACATATGGCTACACCTTC.

In DNA form, the CDR3 reads TGCGCCAGCAGCTCCCTCGGCGAGCAGTACTTC. As protein: CASSSLGEQYF. The chain employs TRBV5-1 and TRBJ2-7; D is uncertain. V was shortened by 3 bases and J by 6 bases, with 7 bases between the two germline ends. This CDR3 has 11 amino acids. CDR1 and CDR2 from the germline V gene are SGHRS and YFSETQ.

This clone was observed a single time. The V call is TRBV18, the J call TRBJ2-1, with 8 bases lining up with TRBD2. Per germline, CDR1 KGHSH and CDR2 LQKENI. The V segment lost 4 bases and the J segment 4 bases; nucleotides outside the gene matches: 6. CDR3 size: 15 residues. CDR3: CASSQEREIYNEQFF. Here the CDR3 DNA reads TGTGCCAGCTCACAGGAGCGGGAGATTTACAATGAGCAGTTCTTC. The complete variable domain, with remaining parts taken from reference TRBV18 and TRBJ2-1, reads NAGVMQNPRHLVRRRGQEARLRCSPMKGHSHVYWYRQLPEEGLKFMVYLQKENIIDESGMPKERFSAEFPKEGPSILRIQQVVRGDSAAYFCASSQEREIYNEQFFGPGTRLTVL.

This clone was seen a few times. This sequence joins TRBV23-1 and TRBJ2-5; D is possibly TRBD1 (6 bases). Being an ORF, TRBV23-1 has a function that is uncertain. V lost 6 bases, J lost 3 bases, and 20 bases lay in between. The CDR3 is made up of 16 amino acids. This CDR3 is CASSRIPGQLEETQYF. As DNA, the CDR3 is TGCGCCAGCAGCCGTATACCGGGACAATTAGAAGAGACCCAGTACTTC.

This chain links TRBV5-6 with TRBJ2-2; D perhaps matches TRBD1 (6 bases). Germline values: CDR1 SGHDT, CDR2 YYEEEE. The CDR3 is made up of 16 amino acids. V gave up 3 bases and J gave up 6 bases, with 18 bases separating them. Here the CDR3 DNA reads TGTGCCAGCAGCTACACAGGGTCTGAATCGGCCGGGGAGCTGTTTTTT. As protein: CASSYTGSESAGELFF.